The 21 T cell receptor beta chains listed next were all sequenced from one sample in a study of blood T cell repertoires in COVID-19. TCRdb's table, derived via immunoSEQ multiplex PCR, lists solely in-frame clones and lacks some. The profile covers about 220,000 clones, with 80% to 90% appearing a single time and about 4.8% taken by the ten largest. The sample consisted of PBMCs or T cells enriched from blood (not recorded which). The receptors originated from a woman between 45 and 65 years old who had been exposed to COVID-19.

The chain is built from TRBV14 and TRBJ1-1, with 7 bases lining up with TRBD1. The CDR3 is 14 amino acids. J gave up 5 bases and V 4 bases, and 7 bases lay outside the gene matches. The germline V gene encodes CDR1 SGHDN and CDR2 FVKESK. The CDR3 reads CASSLAGGWTEAFF. CDR3 in DNA: TGTGCCAGCAGCCTTGCAGGGGGTTGGACTGAAGCTTTCTTT.

This chain links TRBV19 with TRBJ2-1; weak D call: TRBD1 (6 bases). The length of the CDR3 is 13 residues. Trimming left V 0 bases short and J 9 bases short, with 9 bases between. Germline-derived CDR1 and CDR2 are LNHDA and SQIVND (reference sequence). The CDR3 reads CASSIDGGGEQFF. The CDR3 DNA sequence: TGTGCCAGTAGTATAGATGGGGGCGGTGAGCAGTTCTTC.

The rearrangement uses TRBV3-1 (or the pseudogene TRBV3-2) and TRBJ1-6; D possibly corresponds to TRBD1 (6 bases). This CDR3 spans 14 amino acids. Germline lookup yields CDR1 LGHDT and CDR2 YNNKEL (reference sequence). The V end was cut by 3 bases, the J end by 8 bases, with 11 bases between. CDR3 sequence reads: CASSHTGRDSPLHF. The CDR3 bases are TGTGCCAGCAGCCACACAGGGAGAGATTCACCCCTCCACTTT.

The chain couples TRBV28 to TRBJ2-7; 7 bases align to TRBD2. Germline CDR1 MDHEN, CDR2 SYDVKM. V gave up 3 bases and J gave up 2 bases; unmatched junction bases: 7. This CDR3 region has 15 residues. Here the CDR3 DNA reads TGTGCCAGCAGTTTTGTTGGGGGGGTCACCTACGAGCAGTACTTC. Its protein is CASSFVGGVTYEQYF.

This rearrangement joins TRBV7-8 to TRBJ1-6; tentative D call: TRBD1 (5 bases). CDR1 SGHVS and CDR2 FQNEAQ come from the germline V gene. Deletions cut 1 base from V and 7 bases from J, with 8 bases between. The CDR3 has 14 amino acids. CDR3 sequence reads: CASSLGGENSPLHF. The CDR3 DNA follows: TGTGCCAGCAGCTTAGGGGGCGAAAATTCACCCCTCCACTTT.

The rearrangement uses TRBV3-1 (or the pseudogene TRBV3-2) and TRBJ2-3, with D unclear. Germline V gives CDR1 LGHDT, CDR2 YNNKEL (reference sequence). The length of the CDR3 is 14 residues. Trimming took 5 bases from V and 5 from J, leaving 14 bases between them. CDR3 in amino acids: CASSRPGPGDTQYF. CDR3 coding DNA: TGTGCCAGCAGCAGGCCGGGTCCCGGAGATACGCAGTATTTT.

This clone was detected only once. V and J are TRBV27 and TRBJ1-2; 9 nucleotides line up with TRBD1. CDR3 length: 15 residues. The ends lost 6 bases at V and 8 bases at J; junction bases unmatched: 13. Germline values: CDR1 MNHEY, CDR2 SMNVEV (reference sequence). CDR3 bases: TGTGCCAGCAGCTCTTTCCACAGGGGGCAGAGGGGCTACACCTTC. Protein: CASSSFHRGQRGYTF.

This chain joins TRBV30 and TRBJ1-1; D perhaps matches TRBD1 (6 bases). Germline V lookup: CDR1 GTSNPN, CDR2 SVGIG (reference sequence). CDR3 length equals 17 residues. Trimming cost V 5 bases and J 3 bases, with 25 bases left between them. In DNA, the CDR3 is TGTGCCTGGGGACTAGAGGGCGGACAGAGGCGACACACTGAAGCTTTCTTT. Translating gives CAWGLEGGQRRHTEAFF.

The chain carries TRBV7-2 and TRBJ1-6; D might be TRBD1 (5 bases). Germline lookup yields CDR1 SGHTA and CDR2 FQGNSA. V was cut by 3 bases and J by 0 bases, with 9 bases left in between. This CDR3 has 16 residues. The CDR3: CASSFGGYSYNSPLHF. The CDR3 DNA is TGTGCCAGCAGCTTCGGGGGATACTCCTATAATTCACCCCTCCACTTT.

V gene TRBV5-6 combines with J gene TRBJ1-2; 7 bases line up with TRBD1. The junction had 4 bases not matched to a gene; V was cut back by 2 bases and J by 6 bases. Germline V gene sequence: CDR1 SGHDT, CDR2 YYEEEE. The CDR3 extends over 13 amino acids. The CDR3 DNA reads TGTGCCAGCAGCTTTGGGCAGGGGGATGGCTACACCTTC. Translating it yields CASSFGQGDGYTF.

The V and J genes are TRBV2 and TRBJ1-1; no reliable D call. Trimming took off 3 bases at V and 6 bases at J, with 20 bases between the two ends. CDR1 is SNHLY, CDR2 FYNNEI, per germline. The CDR3 loop spans 16 amino acids. CDR3 residues: CASSEWFGEMRSEAFF. For the CDR3, the DNA is TGTGCCAGCAGTGAGTGGTTCGGGGAAATGAGGTCTGAAGCTTTCTTT.

The sample holds a few counts of this clone. The chain employs TRBV19 and TRBJ1-1; a possible D gene is TRBD1 (6 bases). There are 13 residues in the CDR3. Germline values: CDR1 LNHDA, CDR2 SQIVND (reference sequence). V was clipped by 2 bases and J by 6 bases, with 10 bases between them. Here the CDR3 DNA reads TGTGCCAGTAGTATACTAACAGGGTCTGAAGCTTTCTTT. It codes for CASSILTGSEAFF.

The chain uses TRBV7-2 and TRBJ1-2, with TRBD1 matching 7 bases. The CDR3 has 16 residues. The V gene end was trimmed by 4 bases and the J gene end by 4 bases; junction bases not matched to a gene: 12. Germline V gives CDR1 SGHTA, CDR2 FQGNSA. The CDR3 nucleotides are TGTGCCAGCAGCTCGGGAAGGGGACAGCAAACCTATGGCTACACCTTC. Amino acids: CASSSGRGQQTYGYTF.

This clone came up once. The chain couples TRBV7-9 to TRBJ2-7; 7 bases are shared with TRBD1. The CDR3 covers 15 residues. V lost 0 bases and J lost 6; bases outside the gene matches: 8. Germline CDR1 and CDR2: SEHNR and FQNEAQ (reference sequence). The CDR3 spells CASSLATGLDREQYF. CDR3 bases: TGTGCCAGCAGCTTAGCGACAGGGTTGGATCGCGAGCAGTACTTC.

The V and J genes are TRBV6-2 or TRBV6-3 and TRBJ1-5, with D unclear. The CDR3 is 16 residues long. Germline-derived CDR1 and CDR2 are MNHEY and SVGEGT. V was trimmed by 0 bases and J by 5 bases, leaving 14 bases between them. The CDR3 DNA is TGTGCCAGCAGTTACTCCTACCAACCTTCTTATCAGCCCCAGCATTTT. Translated, it gives CASSYSYQPSYQPQHF.

This clone has just one count. This chain uses TRBV6-5 with TRBJ1-1; D might be TRBD1 (6 bases). CDR1 and CDR2 (germline): MNHEY, SVGAGI. The CDR3 extends over 15 amino acids. The germline V and J ends were trimmed by 5 bases and 4 bases, with 17 bases remaining between them. The CDR3 region is CASSIRQAASTEAFF. CDR3 DNA: TGTGCCAGCAGTATCCGACAGGCCGCGAGCACTGAAGCTTTCTTT.

V usage is TRBV12-3 or TRBV12-4 and J usage is TRBJ1-1; D call uncertain. This CDR3 region has 13 residues. Trimming cost V 0 bases and J 10 bases, with 12 bases left between them. For the CDR3, the DNA is TGTGCCAGCAGTTTAGCGGCTGTAGGGAGAGCTTTCTTT. This encodes CASSLAAVGRAFF.

This clone showed up just once. The chain couples TRBV27 to TRBJ2-5, with 9 bases matching TRBD1. The germline V gene encodes CDR1 MNHEY and CDR2 SMNVEV (reference sequence). The CDR3 has 18 residues. J was trimmed by 4 bases and V by 5 bases; bases with no gene match: 17. CDR3 sequence: CASSPSGMDRGVGETQYF. DNA of the CDR3: TGTGCCAGCAGTCCTTCCGGCATGGACAGGGGTGTTGGAGAGACCCAGTACTTC.

The V and J genes are TRBV30 and TRBJ1-1; D gene unclear. The CDR3 is 15 residues long. Per the germline V gene, CDR1 is GTSNPN and CDR2 is SVGIG (reference sequence). Trimming removed 2 bases from V and 4 bases from J, with 17 bases in between. CDR3 nucleotides: TGTGCCTGGAGTCCCCCTGCTCTGTCCGGCACTGAAGCTTTCTTT. This gives the protein CAWSPPALSGTEAFF.

This chain links TRBV19 with TRBJ1-1; the D gene is possibly TRBD1 (5 bases). Germline lookup yields CDR1 LNHDA and CDR2 SQIVND (reference sequence). The CDR3 loop spans 14 amino acids. Trimming shortened V by 3 bases and J by 0 bases, and 8 bases separated the two germline ends. The CDR3 nucleotides read TGTGCCAGTAGTATGACAGCCCTGAACACTGAAGCTTTCTTT. Translating gives CASSMTALNTEAFF.

The V gene is TRBV6-2 or TRBV6-3, the J gene TRBJ1-6; 7 bases align to TRBD1. With 2 bases clipped from V and 14 bases from J, the junction kept 27 bases outside the gene matches. From germline, CDR1 is MNHEY and CDR2 SVGEGT. CDR3 length: 20 amino acids. CDR3 in DNA: TGTGCCAGCAGTTACAATCGGGTCTTTACAGGGGCCCAGAAATCAGTGGCCCTCCACTTT. This sequence encodes CASSYNRVFTGAQKSVALHF.